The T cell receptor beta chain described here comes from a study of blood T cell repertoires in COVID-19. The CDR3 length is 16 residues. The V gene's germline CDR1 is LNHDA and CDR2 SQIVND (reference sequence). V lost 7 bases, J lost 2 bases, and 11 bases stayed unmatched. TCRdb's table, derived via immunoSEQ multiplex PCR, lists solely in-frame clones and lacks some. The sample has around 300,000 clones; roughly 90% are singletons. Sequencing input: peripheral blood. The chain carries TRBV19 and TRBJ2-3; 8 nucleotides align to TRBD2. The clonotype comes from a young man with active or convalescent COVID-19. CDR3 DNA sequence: TGTGCCAGTACCTACGGCGGCGGGGGGACCACAGATACGCAGTATTTT. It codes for CASTYGGGGTTDTQYF.